What follows are 5 T cell receptor beta chains derived from one specimen sequenced in a study of T-cell reconstitution after alpha-beta-depleted transplantation in children. Researchers prepared the TCRbeta library using unique molecular identifiers, the study reports. From the PCR reads, TCRdb called clonotypes with MiXCR, one entry per CDR3 protein. This table has under 70,000 distinct CDR3 sequences, roughly 10% appearing once. Sequenced material: PBMCs, taken before TCRalphabeta/CD19-depleted stem cell transplant. The receptors were gathered from a boy younger than 18 with acute myeloid leukemia, due to receive a stem cell transplant.

The chain combines TRBV6-5 with TRBJ1-1; 8 nucleotides align to TRBD1. CDR1 MNHEY and CDR2 SVGAGI come from the germline V gene. This CDR3 contains 17 residues. V was clipped by 0 bases and J by 4 bases; unmatched bases: 10. CDR3 DNA: TGTGCCAGCAGTTACTCGTCCGGGACAGGAGGATTCACTGAAGCTTTCTTT. This codes for CASSYSSGTGGFTEAFF.

This clonotype has a handful of counts. The V gene is TRBV11-2, the J gene TRBJ2-7; D possibly corresponds to TRBD2 (6 bases). Trimming stripped 5 bases from V and 0 bases from J, with 23 bases between. Germline values: CDR1 SGHAT, CDR2 FQNNGV. The CDR3 spans 18 residues. The CDR3 DNA follows: TGTGCCAGCAGCACACTTAGGGAGGCTTCCTCCAGCTCCTACGAGCAGTACTTC. Amino acid sequence: CASSTLREASSSSYEQYF.

In this sample, this clonotype turned up many times. The V and J genes are TRBV12-3 or TRBV12-4 and TRBJ2-4; 11 nucleotides line up with TRBD2. There are 14 residues in the CDR3. V shed 10 bases, J shed 5 bases, and the junction held 7 bases outside the gene matches. CDR3 region: CATGRGLAENIQYF. CDR3 DNA sequence: TGTGCCACCGGTAGGGGACTAGCGGAAAACATTCAGTACTTC.

This clonotype was recorded many times. The genes are TRBV10-3 and TRBJ2-7; unclear D gene. V was cut by 0 bases and J by 5 bases, with 11 bases left in between. Germline CDR1 reads ENHRY; CDR2 reads SYGVKD. This CDR3 comprises 14 residues. The CDR3 DNA is TGTGCCATCAGTGAGTCGAGCTCCGGAGACGAGCAGTACGTC. This codes for CAISESSSGDEQYV.

In its sample, this clonotype was seen many times. The chain joins TRBV7-9 to TRBJ2-4; weak D call: TRBD1 (6 bases). The CDR3 loop spans 14 amino acids. The V end lost 4 bases, the J end lost 3 bases, and 10 bases lay between the germline ends. Germline V gives CDR1 SEHNR, CDR2 FQNEAQ (reference sequence). For the CDR3, the DNA is TGTGCCAGCAGCTCGCCGGACAGCAAAAACATTCAGTACTTC. As protein: CASSSPDSKNIQYF.